Listed here are 16 T cell receptor beta chains from one sample, sequenced in a study of shared clonotypes between healthy human individuals (dated by TCRdb to about 2020). The method was the immunoSEQ multiplex PCR assay. TCRdb's version of the immuneACCESS table is confined to in-frame rearrangements and falls short of the full clone set. An unresolved V gene accounts for under half of the shortfall where checked; the remainder is of unknown origin. The sample data list hundreds of thousands of clones, and approximately 96% of these were observed just once. The biggest ten clones account for roughly 0.1% of the sample. CD8 naive samples consisted of CD45RO-negative cells that were positively selected for CCR7, yielding a CD45RA+CCR7+ population without TemRA cells. Sample: naive CD8+ T cells sorted from blood. The cell subset or site label corresponds to: CD45RA+CCR7+. Source of these receptors: a woman in her twenties or thirties in good health.

This chain uses TRBV9 with TRBJ2-1; no reliable D call. Trimming shortened V by 4 bases and J by 4 bases, and 18 bases separated the two germline ends. This CDR3 region has 16 residues. Germline loops: CDR1 SGDLS, CDR2 YYNGEE. The CDR3 DNA follows: TGTGCCAGCAGCCCCCAGGTGATTGGACCTTACAATGAGCAGTTCTTC. Translated: CASSPQVIGPYNEQFF.

The chain uses TRBV11-2 and TRBJ2-7, with D uncertain. This CDR3 comprises 13 residues. Germline values: CDR1 SGHAT, CDR2 FQNNGV. V was trimmed by 8 bases and J by 6 bases, leaving 17 bases between them. The chain's CDR3 is CASRSWVSGEQYF. The CDR3 bases are TGTGCCAGCCGCTCATGGGTCTCGGGCGAGCAGTACTTC.

The chain joins TRBV15 to TRBJ2-1; 7 bases align to TRBD1. With V trimmed by 4 bases and J by 10 bases, 4 bases remained unmatched. This CDR3 has 12 amino acids. The germline CDR1 and CDR2 sequences are LNHNV and YYDKDF (reference sequence). CDR3 sequence reads: CATSNTGAEQFF. The CDR3 bases are TGTGCCACCAGCAACACAGGGGCCGAGCAGTTCTTC.

V is TRBV5-4 and J is TRBJ1-1, with D unresolved. This CDR3 contains 14 residues. The germline gives CDR1 SGHNT, CDR2 YYREEE (reference sequence). Trimming stripped 4 bases from V and 2 bases from J, with 12 bases between. CDR3 sequence reads: CASSPGGENTEAFF. The CDR3 nucleotides are TGTGCCAGCAGCCCAGGTGGAGAAAACACTGAAGCTTTCTTT.

The chain has TRBV6-5 and TRBJ1-6; the D is unclear. Trimming removed 0 bases at V and 12 bases at J, with 15 bases between. Germline lookup yields CDR1 MNHEY and CDR2 SVGAGI. The CDR3 totals 15 residues. The CDR3 loop reads CASSYSSGELVPLHF. CDR3 coding DNA: TGTGCCAGCAGTTACTCGAGCGGGGAATTAGTACCCCTCCACTTT.

The chain carries TRBV11-2 and TRBJ2-3, with 8 positions matching TRBD2. Germline assignment: CDR1 SGHAT and CDR2 FQNNGV. V trimming: 1 base; J trimming: 2 bases; junction bases outside the gene matches: 5. The CDR3 length is 16 residues. Here the CDR3 reads CASSLVVGLATDTQYF. As DNA, the CDR3 is TGTGCCAGCAGCTTAGTGGTTGGACTAGCCACAGATACGCAGTATTTT.

V usage is TRBV2 and J usage is TRBJ1-5; D not certain. This CDR3 is built from 19 residues. The V gene lost 3 bases and the J gene lost 0 bases, with 21 bases spanning the gap. In germline, CDR1 is SNHLY, CDR2 FYNNEI. CDR3 amino acids: CASSEWSSESMISNQPQHF. The CDR3 DNA reads as TGTGCCAGCAGTGAGTGGAGCTCTGAGAGTATGATTAGCAATCAGCCCCAGCATTTT.

The CDR3 nucleotides are TGTGCCAGCAGTTCTCAAATGGGACCGACGGGGGAGCAGTTCTTC. Encoded protein: CASSSQMGPTGEQFF. The chain links TRBV27 to TRBJ2-1; D may be TRBD1 or TRBD2 (5 bases each). The germline gives CDR1 MNHEY, CDR2 SMNVEV (reference sequence). Trimming removed 4 bases from V and 10 bases from J, with 20 bases in between. This CDR3 comprises 15 residues.

The rearrangement uses TRBV6-1 and TRBJ2-7, with D possibly TRBD2 on 5 matching bases. Trimming removed 1 base at V and 4 bases at J, with 14 bases between. This CDR3 spans 15 amino acids. The V gene's germline CDR1 is MNHNS and CDR2 SASEGT. The CDR3 reads CASSEGSGRVYEQYF. CDR3 nucleotide sequence: TGTGCCAGCAGTGAAGGTTCGGGAAGGGTATACGAGCAGTACTTC.

The rearrangement links TRBV19 to TRBJ2-7; 13 positions match TRBD2. This CDR3 comprises 15 residues. V lost 6 bases to trimming and J lost 4 bases; unmatched junction nucleotides: 6. Germline assignment: CDR1 LNHDA and CDR2 SQIVND (reference sequence). The CDR3 reads CASSTGTSGKYEQYF. CDR3 nucleotides: TGTGCCAGTAGCACAGGGACTAGCGGGAAATACGAGCAGTACTTC. The complete variable domain, with remaining parts taken from reference TRBV19 and TRBJ2-7, reads DGGITQSPKYLFRKEGQNVTLSCEQNLNHDAMYWYRQDPGQGLRLIYYSQIVNDFQKGDIAEGYSVSREKKESFPLTVTSAQKNPTAFYLCASSTGTSGKYEQYFGPGTRLTVT.

V usage is TRBV6-1 and J usage is TRBJ2-7; D not certain. CDR1 is MNHNS and CDR2 is SASEGT in the germline V gene. The CDR3 runs 10 residues. V was cut by 8 bases and J by 2 bases, with 4 bases left in between. CDR3 in amino acids: CASGAYEQYF. The CDR3 DNA reads as TGTGCCAGCGGGGCCTACGAGCAGTACTTC.

Concerning this clone: The sample carries other DNA sequences with the same CDR3. The chain couples TRBV9 to TRBJ2-1; 13 bases are a match to TRBD2. From germline, CDR1 is SGDLS and CDR2 YYNGEE. The trim removed 4 bases at V and 4 bases at J, leaving 5 bases unmatched. This CDR3 spans 16 amino acids. CDR3 coding DNA: TGTGCCAGCAGCCCCCGACTAGCGGGAGGATACAATGAGCAGTTCTTC. Encoded protein: CASSPRLAGGYNEQFF.

The rearrangement uses TRBV7-2 and TRBJ2-1; TRBD2 matches at 12 bases. The CDR3 covers 16 residues. CDR1 and CDR2 from the germline V gene are SGHTA and FQGNSA. J was trimmed by 6 bases and V by 2 bases; bases with no gene match: 5. The CDR3 protein is CASSLFPLAGGNEQFF. The CDR3 nucleotides are TGTGCCAGCAGCTTATTCCCACTAGCGGGGGGCAATGAGCAGTTCTTC.

The chain carries TRBV6-1 and TRBJ2-7; 9 nucleotides match TRBD1. V dropped 7 bases and J dropped 9; count of bases not matched to a gene: 16. The CDR3 is 15 residues long. Germline CDR1 reads MNHNS; CDR2 reads SASEGT. Here the CDR3 reads CASTTRRDRDNGQYF. The CDR3 bases are TGTGCCAGCACCACACGCCGGGACAGGGATAATGGGCAGTACTTC.

The V call is TRBV2, the J call TRBJ2-3; TRBD2 matches at 7 bases. There are 16 residues in the CDR3. V shed 3 bases and J 2 bases; nucleotides not matched to a gene: 8. CDR1 and CDR2 (germline): SNHLY, FYNNEI. Written as DNA, the CDR3 is TGTGCCAGCAGTGACTGGGGGGGTGTCTCCACAGATACGCAGTATTTT. Its translation: CASSDWGGVSTDTQYF.

The chain couples TRBV2 to TRBJ2-7; 8 nucleotides match TRBD1. In germline, CDR1 is SNHLY, CDR2 FYNNEI. The CDR3 consists of 11 residues. Germline trimming cut 10 bases from V and 5 bases from J; bases unmatched to any gene: 4. The CDR3 spells CAIQGVDEQYF. The DNA for the CDR3 is TGTGCCATACAGGGGGTAGACGAGCAGTACTTC.